A single sample is the source of the 26 T cell receptor beta chains below, sequenced in a study of T-cell reconstitution after alpha-beta-depleted transplantation in children. Preparation of the TCRbeta library involved a method that used unique molecular identifiers. TCRdb re-analysed the PCR reads in MiXCR, keeping a single row per CDR3 protein. The table lists about 900,000 distinct CDR3 sequences, about 30% of them singletons. Sequenced material: PBMCs, mostly from graft donor cells, taken 360 days after TCRalphabeta/CD19-depleted stem cell transplant. These receptors all come from a boy in the first two years of life who had a stem cell transplant for SCID, so the T cells may come from the graft donor.

J is TRBJ2-1 and V is TRBV12-3 or TRBV12-4, with a tentative D call TRBD1 (5 bases). The V end was cut by 1 base, the J end by 4 bases, with 14 bases between. The CDR3 spans 16 residues. CDR3 in DNA: TGTGCCAGCAGTTTAGGTCGCCGGACACCATACAATGAGCAGTTCTTC. Its translation: CASSLGRRTPYNEQFF.

There are a few counts of this clonotype. This sequence joins TRBV4-2 and TRBJ2-5; D could derive from TRBD1 or TRBD2 (5 bases each). V lost 1 base and J 2 bases, leaving 17 bases between the germline ends. Germline assignment: CDR1 LGHNA and CDR2 YNFKEQ. This CDR3 contains 17 residues. This CDR3 is CASSQVASGGHQETQYF. The CDR3 coding sequence is TGTGCCAGCAGCCAAGTGGCCTCTGGGGGTCATCAAGAGACCCAGTACTTC.

This clonotype was found a few times. V gene TRBV4-3 combines with J gene TRBJ2-1; 8 bases match TRBD2. The CDR3 is 20 residues long. V gave up 0 bases and J gave up 1 base; unmatched junction bases: 14. Germline values: CDR1 LGHNA, CDR2 YSLEER. CDR3 sequence (DNA): TGCGCCAGCAGCCAAGATTTCCGGCGGGGGGCCCTTACATCCTACAATGAGCAGTTCTTC. Protein sequence: CASSQDFRRGALTSYNEQFF.

The rearrangement links TRBV14 to TRBJ2-7, with 7 bases that match TRBD1. Germline lookup yields CDR1 SGHDN and CDR2 FVKESK. V was clipped by 4 bases and J by 8 bases; unmatched bases: 8. This CDR3 is built from 13 residues. CDR3 coding DNA: TGTGCCAGCAGCCTTCCGGGGACAGAAAAGCAGTACTTC. Protein product: CASSLPGTEKQYF.

V gene TRBV5-1 combines with J gene TRBJ2-2, with 10 bases aligning to TRBD1. Looked up from germline, CDR1 is SGHRS and CDR2 is YFSETQ. This CDR3 is built from 14 residues. Trimming removed 5 bases from V and 6 bases from J; junction bases left unmatched: 4. For the CDR3, the DNA is TGCGCCAGCAGACCCGGGACAGGGGCCGGGGAGCTGTTTTTT. Amino acid sequence: CASRPGTGAGELFF.

This clonotype has ten or more counts. The chain combines TRBV5-1 with TRBJ2-7; D not resolved. This CDR3 contains 15 residues. The V end lost 0 bases, the J end lost 0 bases, and 10 bases lay between the germline ends. Per germline, CDR1 SGHRS and CDR2 YFSETQ. CDR3 region: CASSLGLSSSYEQYF. The CDR3 nucleotides read TGCGCCAGCAGCTTGGGGCTCAGCAGCTCCTACGAGCAGTACTTC.

The chain is built from TRBV28 and TRBJ2-3; 7 bases map to TRBD2. Germline CDR1 is MDHEN and CDR2 is SYDVKM. Trimming at V came to 6 bases and at J to 3 bases, leaving 18 bases not matched to a gene. CDR3 length equals 18 residues. This CDR3 reads CASSSNLPFAGETDTQYF. The CDR3 DNA sequence: TGTGCCAGCAGCTCAAACTTACCGTTCGCGGGGGAGACAGATACGCAGTATTTT.

The chain combines TRBV7-2 with TRBJ2-5; D uncertain. V dropped 3 bases and J dropped 0 bases, with 14 bases sitting between them. The CDR3 has 16 amino acids. CDR1 is SGHTA, CDR2 FQGNSA, per germline. The CDR3 protein is CASSLFGPQNQETQYF. The CDR3 coding sequence is TGTGCCAGCAGCTTGTTCGGCCCCCAAAACCAAGAGACCCAGTACTTC.

The chain employs TRBV29-1 and TRBJ2-5; D is uncertain. The V gene lost 6 bases and the J gene lost 5 bases, with 13 bases spanning the gap. Germline V gene lookup returns CDR1 SQVTM and CDR2 ANQGSEA. This CDR3 has 12 amino acids. For the CDR3, the DNA is TGCAGCGTCCATGGTGTTTCGGAGACCCAGTACTTC. Translation gives CSVHGVSETQYF.

The chain recombines TRBV7-6 with TRBJ2-7; no reliable D call. The V end was cut by 0 bases, the J end by 2 bases, with 14 bases between. This CDR3 spans 16 amino acids. Germline CDR1 and CDR2: SGHVS and FNYEAQ. For the CDR3, the DNA is TGTGCCAGCAGCTTAGCTTTCGGACGGATGGCCTACGAGCAGTACTTC. Its protein is CASSLAFGRMAYEQYF.

The chain employs TRBV5-8 and TRBJ1-1; 8 nucleotides line up with TRBD1. Trimming took 4 bases from V and 13 from J; bases not matched to a gene: 21. Germline CDR1 and CDR2: SGHTS and YDEGEE. The CDR3 has 16 residues. CDR3 region: CASSVMIGQGRGVGFF. CDR3 nucleotides: TGTGCCAGCAGCGTTATGATCGGACAGGGTAGAGGCGTCGGTTTCTTT.

This clonotype was counted between two and nine times. This chain links TRBV9 with TRBJ1-3, with 7 bases that match TRBD1. The CDR3 runs to 16 residues. V shed 4 bases, J shed 4 bases, and the junction held 11 bases outside the gene matches. Germline-derived CDR1 and CDR2 are SGDLS and YYNGEE. The CDR3 region has the DNA TGTGCCAGCAGCCCCAGCCGCCGGGACAGCGGAAACACCATATATTTT. As protein: CASSPSRRDSGNTIYF.

The chain combines TRBV7-9 with TRBJ2-1; 9 bases align to TRBD1. There are 17 residues in the CDR3. With 5 bases clipped from V and 9 bases from J, the junction kept 17 bases outside the gene matches. Germline V lookup: CDR1 SEHNR, CDR2 FQNEAQ (reference sequence). DNA for the CDR3: TGTGCCAGCAGCGATTCGGTCCGACAGGGGGGATTAAGTGAGCAGTTCTTC. Amino acids: CASSDSVRQGGLSEQFF.

The chain has TRBV7-7 and TRBJ2-2, with a tentative D call TRBD1 (6 bases). The germline CDR1 and CDR2 sequences are SSHAT and FNYEAQ (reference sequence). V was cut by 4 bases and J by 7 bases, with 16 bases left in between. The CDR3 contains 15 residues. The chain's CDR3 is CASSSRTEGGGELFF. The CDR3 DNA reads TGTGCCAGCAGCTCCAGGACAGAAGGAGGCGGGGAGCTGTTTTTT.

The genes are TRBV5-1 and TRBJ1-1; D is ambiguous. V was pared by 0 bases and J by 4 bases, with 13 bases between. The CDR3 is 15 residues long. Germline CDR1 reads SGHRS; CDR2 reads YFSETQ. This chain's CDR3 is CASSLGRALGTEAFF. The CDR3 region has the DNA TGCGCCAGCAGCTTGGGCCGCGCTTTGGGCACTGAAGCTTTCTTT.

The genes are TRBV18 and TRBJ1-1, with TRBD1 as a possible D gene (6 bases). V was clipped by 4 bases and J by 1 base, with 13 bases between them. Germline lookup yields CDR1 KGHSH and CDR2 LQKENI. This CDR3 comprises 15 residues. CDR3 sequence: CASSRWGASNTEAFF. CDR3 sequence (DNA): TGTGCCAGCTCACGGTGGGGGGCCTCGAACACTGAAGCTTTCTTT.

The rearrangement uses TRBV20-1 and TRBJ2-1, with D possibly matching TRBD2 (6 bases). CDR3 length: 11 residues. Germline V CDR1 and CDR2: DFQATT, SNEGSKA (reference sequence). The germline V and J ends were trimmed by 5 bases and 9 bases, with 11 bases remaining between them. CDR3 nucleotides: TGCAGTGCTTCTTCCGGGGGTGAGCAGTTCTTC. It translates to CSASSGGEQFF.

The V gene is TRBV28, the J gene TRBJ2-3, with D maybe TRBD2 (6 bases). Trimming left V 10 bases short and J 0 bases short, with 17 bases between. This CDR3 comprises 15 residues. Germline CDR1 MDHEN, CDR2 SYDVKM. CDR3 region: CATSAPSGSTDTQYF. The CDR3 DNA follows: TGTGCCACCTCAGCCCCCAGCGGGAGCACAGATACGCAGTATTTT.

The V call is TRBV12-3 or TRBV12-4, the J call TRBJ2-2; 7 bases are shared with TRBD1. CDR3 length equals 16 residues. Trimming at V came to 7 bases and at J to 2 bases, leaving 10 bases not matched to a gene. This chain's CDR3 is CASNKQGTSNTGELFF. The CDR3 region has the DNA TGTGCCAGCAATAAACAGGGGACGTCAAACACCGGGGAGCTGTTTTTT.

V gene TRBV7-7 combines with J gene TRBJ2-5, with D possibly TRBD2 on 5 matching bases. V lost 10 bases and J lost 3, with 6 bases in between. The CDR3 is 10 amino acids. CDR1 and CDR2 (germline): SSHAT, FNYEAQ (reference sequence). The CDR3 sequence is CATGEETQYF. The CDR3 region has the DNA TGTGCCACCGGGGAAGAGACCCAGTACTTC.

This clonotype was recorded a few times. This chain uses TRBV29-1 with TRBJ2-7, with 7 bases aligning to TRBD1. The CDR3 is 14 amino acids. V gave up 3 bases and J gave up 2 bases; unmatched junction bases: 7. The germline V gene encodes CDR1 SQVTM and CDR2 ANQGSEA. The DNA of the CDR3 is TGCAGCGTTGAGATTCAGGGGGTAACCTACGAGCAGTACTTC. Translating it yields CSVEIQGVTYEQYF.

The chain couples TRBV28 to TRBJ2-2, with D uncertain. Germline V gene sequence: CDR1 MDHEN, CDR2 SYDVKM. The V gene lost 7 bases and the J gene lost 5 bases, with 14 bases spanning the gap. The CDR3 loop spans 14 amino acids. CDR3 coding DNA: TGTGCCAGCATCGACGGTGATGAGACCGGGGAGCTGTTTTTT. As protein: CASIDGDETGELFF.

The sample holds many counts of this clonotype. This chain joins TRBV7-2 and TRBJ2-3, with D tentatively TRBD2 (6 bases). V was clipped by 5 bases and J by 4 bases, with 10 bases between them. The CDR3 contains 13 residues. Germline V gives CDR1 SGHTA, CDR2 FQGNSA. The DNA of the CDR3 is TGTGCCAGCAGCCTGCGACTAGCAGATACGCAGTATTTT. Its protein is CASSLRLADTQYF.

The chain joins TRBV15 to TRBJ1-1, with 9 nucleotides matching TRBD1. Germline CDR1 reads LNHNV; CDR2 reads YYDKDF (reference sequence). V lost 0 bases to trimming and J lost 4 bases; unmatched junction nucleotides: 12. The CDR3 spans 18 residues. The CDR3, as DNA: TGTGCCACCAGCAGAGAGAGGACAGGGGCCTATTTAGGCACTGAAGCTTTCTTT. This gives the protein CATSRERTGAYLGTEAFF. The full variable domain, with the rest looked up from reference TRBV15 and TRBJ1-1, is DAMVIQNPRYQVTQFGKPVTLSCSQTLNHNVMYWYQQKSSQAPKLLFHYYDKDFNNEADTPDNFQSRRPNTSFCFLDIRSPGLGDTAMYLCATSRERTGAYLGTEAFFGQGTRLTVV.

The chain uses TRBV5-1 and TRBJ2-3, with D possibly matching TRBD1 (6 bases). Trimming removed 1 base at V and 1 base at J, with 16 bases between. Germline V gene sequence: CDR1 SGHRS, CDR2 YFSETQ. CDR3 length: 17 residues. The CDR3 DNA follows: TGCGCCAGCAGCTTGCCGTGGGGGCCGGAACGCACAGATACGCAGTATTTT. Protein product: CASSLPWGPERTDTQYF.

V is TRBV12-3 or TRBV12-4 and J is TRBJ2-5; 8 positions match TRBD1. The CDR3 is 17 residues long. The ends lost 4 bases at V and 1 base at J; junction bases unmatched: 11. CDR3 in DNA: TGTGCCAGCAGTTGGGACAGGCGACGTCAACCCCAAGAGACCCAGTACTTC. It specifies CASSWDRRRQPQETQYF.